This TCR beta chain was recorded in a study of CD8 T cells in ankylosing spondylitis. Overall study results and limits: Some motif variants had been reported before (in reactive arthritis synovial fluid and blood). Reportedly, matched ankylosing spondylitis synovial fluid was significantly enriched for disease-linked clones.

TCRdb analysed the 5' RACE reads with MiXCR anew, one entry per CDR3 protein. The data hold 300,000 to 350,000 distinct CDR3 sequences, with less than 25% observed a single time. On this clonotype: What it recognizes is unknown.

Germline assignment: CDR1 SGHRS and CDR2 YFSETQ. With 4 bases clipped from V and 2 bases from J, the junction kept 9 bases outside the gene matches. The CDR3 has 17 amino acids. Sample: blood, either unsorted or a sorted T cell fraction (not recorded which). The V call is TRBV5-1, the J call TRBJ2-3; 11 bases fit TRBD2. This clonotype was obtained from a female donor with ankylosing spondylitis or in good health (not recorded which). The CDR3 DNA follows: TGCGCCAGCAGCCACCGACTAGCGGGGAACCCCACAGATACGCAGTATTTT. Translation gives CASSHRLAGNPTDTQYF. The full variable domain, its missing parts supplied by reference TRBV5-1 and TRBJ2-3, is KAGVTQTPRYLIKTRGQQVTLSCSPISGHRSVSWYQQTPGQGLQFLFEYFSETQRNKGNFPGRFSGRQFSNSRSEMNVSTLELGDSALYLCASSHRLAGNPTDTQYFGPGTRLTVL.